Listed below are T cell receptor beta chains from one sample, sequenced in a study of metastatic and nonmetastatic thyroid tumors. Using MiXCR, TCRdb re-called clones from the PCR reads. The repertoire holds over 20,000 clones, with approximately 25% as singletons. Sequencing was carried out using blood. The receptors derive from a female donor with papillary thyroid cancer or a benign thyroid nodule (not recorded which). Some clones in this sample may be carry-over from other donors' samples. Both conserved end residues are part of each CDR3. A D gene is named only where the DNA matches it firmly. Some rows have no size entry. The others give once, few or many, or a class for an expanded clone.

J gene | V gene | clone size | D gene | CDR3 protein | CDR3 DNA
TRBJ1-6 | TRBV9 | many | . | CASSAPGDSPLHF | TGTGCCAGCAGCGCCCCCGGGGATTCACCCCTCCACTTT
TRBJ2-2 | TRBV15 | few | TRBD2 | CATRGLAGEITGELFF | TGTGCCACCCGAGGACTAGCGGGAGAGATCACCGGGGAGCTGTTTTTT
TRBJ1-1 | TRBV25-1 | many | . | CASSEPGDSGTEAFF | TGTGCCAGCAGTGAACCGGGTGACAGCGGGACTGAAGCTTTCTTT
TRBJ2-7 | TRBV3-1 | many | . | CASSGTHTSYEQYF | TGTGCCAGCAGCGGGACACATACCTCCTACGAGCAGTACTTC
TRBJ2-7 | TRBV28 | many | . | CATSPFRVYEQYF | TGTGCCACCTCTCCGTTCAGGGTCTACGAGCAGTACTTC
TRBJ2-3 | TRBV27 | . | TRBD2 | CASSSRLAGGTHTQYF | TGTGCCAGCAGTTCCCGACTAGCGGGAGGTACACATACGCAGTATTTT
TRBJ2-1 | TRBV11-2 | few | . | CASSLDPGYNEQFF | TGTGCCAGCAGCTTAGATCCAGGCTACAATGAGCAGTTCTTC
TRBJ1-4 | TRBV10-2 | many | . | CASWKGDGEKLFF | TGCGCCAGCTGGAAGGGGGATGGGGAAAAACTGTTTTTT
TRBJ2-5 | TRBV6-1 | . | TRBD2 | CASSRLAGWETQYF | TGTGCCAGCAGCCGATTAGCGGGGTGGGAGACCCAGTACTTC
TRBJ2-3 | TRBV20-1 | . | . | CSARGQTSTDTQYF | TGCAGTGCGCGGGGACAGACTAGCACAGATACGCAGTATTTT
TRBJ2-7 | TRBV4-3 | many | . | CASSQEFRSFYEQYF | TGCGCCAGCAGCCAAGAGTTCAGGTCCTTCTACGAGCAGTACTTC
TRBJ1-1 | TRBV19 | few | TRBD1 | CASSRQGADTEAFF | TGTGCCAGTAGTAGGCAGGGGGCGGACACTGAAGCTTTCTTT
TRBJ2-7 | TRBV15 | . | . | CATSRGQAGDSYEQYF | TGTGCCACCAGCAGAGGGCAAGCGGGTGACTCCTACGAGCAGTACTTC
TRBJ2-2 | TRBV7-3 | . | . | CASRSGPGTGELFF | TGTGCCAGCAGGTCAGGGCCTGGCACCGGGGAGCTGTTTTTT